What follows are 19 T cell receptor beta chains derived from one specimen sequenced in a study of a mutant IDH1 vaccine in newly diagnosed glioma. The sample's time point: baseline, week 1 (first vaccination visit). Treatment given: pre-vaccination baseline after standard-of-care therapy. The method was immunoSEQ multiplex PCR; TCRdb's version includes in-frame clones alone and lacks a portion of them. The repertoire holds 85,000 to 100,000 clones, with about 82% as singletons. Here the sequenced sample was PBMCs, taken from a glioma patient treated with radiotherapy, temozolomide or both. Receptors originate from a man aged 40-50 years with glioma.

The chain employs TRBV5-6 and TRBJ1-1, with a tentative D call TRBD1 (6 bases). Germline-derived CDR1 and CDR2 are SGHDT and YYEEEE. The CDR3 length is 14 residues. The V and J ends lost 4 bases and 1 base respectively, with 11 bases between them. CDR3 amino acids: CASSPRDKNTEAFF. CDR3 in DNA: TGTGCCAGCAGCCCCCGGGACAAGAACACTGAAGCTTTCTTT.

V gene TRBV6-5 combines with J gene TRBJ2-7; possibly TRBD2 for D (5 bases). There are 14 residues in the CDR3. V dropped 2 bases and J dropped 2 bases, with 10 bases sitting between them. In germline, CDR1 is MNHEY, CDR2 SVGAGI. The CDR3 sequence: CASSYTDGTYEQYF. The CDR3, as DNA: TGTGCCAGCAGTTACACTGACGGGACCTACGAGCAGTACTTC.

This clone was seen only a few times. The chain has TRBV6-5 and TRBJ1-5, with 7 bases identical to TRBD1. The CDR3 spans 14 residues. Looked up from germline, CDR1 is MNHEY and CDR2 is SVGAGI. V trimming: 5 bases; J trimming: 5 bases; junction bases outside the gene matches: 6. The CDR3 protein is CASSPRQGYQPQHF. The CDR3 DNA follows: TGTGCCAGCAGTCCCCGACAGGGATATCAGCCCCAGCATTTT.

This chain connects TRBV5-8 to TRBJ2-1; 13 nucleotides match TRBD2. In germline, CDR1 is SGHTS, CDR2 YDEGEE. The junction had 10 bases not matched to a gene; V was cut back by 4 bases and J by 3 bases. CDR3 length: 18 residues. CDR3 bases: TGTGCCAGCAGCCCCGGACTAGCGGGGGACGTCGGCTACAATGAGCAGTTCTTC. It translates to CASSPGLAGDVGYNEQFF.

V is TRBV5-5 and J is TRBJ2-2; 7 bases match TRBD1. Germline V gives CDR1 SGHKS, CDR2 YYEKEE (reference sequence). The CDR3 has 16 amino acids. J lost 5 bases, V lost 0 bases, and 7 bases had no gene match. The CDR3 region has the DNA TGTGCCAGCAGCTTGGGGACACCCAGGGGGACCGGGGAGCTGTTTTTT. This sequence encodes CASSLGTPRGTGELFF.

The chain has TRBV10-3 and TRBJ2-5; possibly TRBD1 or TRBD2 for D (5 bases each). V was shortened by 7 bases and J by 3 bases, with 12 bases between the two germline ends. The length of the CDR3 is 13 residues. CDR1 ENHRY and CDR2 SYGVKD come from the germline V gene. The CDR3 protein is CAITRDHKETQYF. CDR3 coding DNA: TGTGCCATCACTCGGGACCACAAAGAGACCCAGTACTTC.

The chain is built from TRBV7-2 and TRBJ2-7; no clear D gene. This CDR3 comprises 12 residues. Germline V gene sequence: CDR1 SGHTA, CDR2 FQGNSA. V was shortened by 2 bases and J by 6 bases, with 8 bases between the two germline ends. The CDR3 reads CASSLRPGEQYF. In DNA form, the CDR3 reads TGTGCCAGCAGCTTAAGGCCTGGCGAGCAGTACTTC.

This chain links TRBV9 with TRBJ2-3, with D possibly TRBD2 on 7 matching bases. The CDR3 is made up of 15 amino acids. Germline V lookup: CDR1 SGDLS, CDR2 YYNGEE. The V gene lost 2 bases and the J gene lost 1 base, with 11 bases spanning the gap. The CDR3 DNA follows: TGTGCCAGCAGCGTCGCGGGGGCCCGCACAGATACGCAGTATTTT. It is translated as CASSVAGARTDTQYF. Complete variable domain (other parts from reference TRBV9 and TRBJ2-3): DSGVTQTPKHLITATGQRVTLRCSPRSGDLSVYWYQQSLDQGLQFLIQYYNGEERAKGNILERFSAQQFPDLHSELNLSSLELGDSALYFCASSVAGARTDTQYFGPGTRLTVL.

In nucleotides, the CDR3 is TGTGCCAGCAGTGAAGCGGGGGGAGGGATCACCGGGGAGCTGTTTTTT. Its translation is CASSEAGGGITGELFF. This chain connects TRBV6-1 to TRBJ2-2, with 7 bases matching TRBD2. This CDR3 has 16 residues. In germline, CDR1 is MNHNS, CDR2 SASEGT. V was pared by 0 bases and J by 4 bases, with 5 bases of the junction left unmatched.

A few counts support this clone. The J gene is TRBJ1-1, the V gene TRBV4-2; unclear D gene. Germline lookup yields CDR1 LGHNA and CDR2 YNFKEQ. This CDR3 spans 15 amino acids. The ends were cut back, 1 base at V and 4 bases at J, with 13 bases in the middle. The CDR3 protein is CASSQAPHFVTEAFF. The DNA for the CDR3 is TGTGCCAGCAGCCAAGCCCCTCATTTTGTCACTGAAGCTTTCTTT.

This clone was observed a few times. The chain recombines TRBV19 with TRBJ1-2, with D uncertain. CDR1 LNHDA and CDR2 SQIVND come from the germline V gene (reference sequence). The V end was cut by 5 bases, the J end by 0 bases, with 13 bases between. CDR3 length: 15 amino acids. This CDR3 reads CASSARRRSNYGYTF. The DNA of the CDR3 is TGTGCCAGTAGTGCCAGACGGCGATCTAACTATGGCTACACCTTC. Filled out from reference TRBV19 and TRBJ1-2, the complete variable domain reads DGGITQSPKYLFRKEGQNVTLSCEQNLNHDAMYWYRQDPGQGLRLIYYSQIVNDFQKGDIAEGYSVSREKKESFPLTVTSAQKNPTAFYLCASSARRRSNYGYTFGSGTRLTVV.

J is TRBJ2-1 and V is TRBV19, with 7 bases aligning to TRBD2. CDR1 is LNHDA and CDR2 is SQIVND in the germline V gene (reference sequence). The CDR3 totals 15 residues. The junction had 2 bases not matched to a gene; V was cut back by 3 bases and J by 0 bases. CDR3 sequence (DNA): TGTGCCAGTAGTATGTCGGGAGGCTCCTACAATGAGCAGTTCTTC. Translation gives CASSMSGGSYNEQFF.

V is TRBV14 and J is TRBJ1-3; D is unresolved. Trimming removed 7 bases from V and 1 base from J, with 11 bases in between. The CDR3 runs to 14 residues. From germline, CDR1 is SGHDN and CDR2 FVKESK. In nucleotides, the CDR3 is TGTGCCAGCACCCTCGGTCGTTCTGGAAACACCATATATTTT. The encoded protein is CASTLGRSGNTIYF.

The V gene is TRBV7-9, the J gene TRBJ1-3; D call uncertain. The V gene's germline CDR1 is SEHNR and CDR2 FQNEAQ (reference sequence). Between the trimmed V and J ends, which lost 2 bases and 4 bases, there was a span of 3 bases. The CDR3 consists of 12 residues. The CDR3 coding sequence is TGTGCCAGCAGCTTAACGGGAAACACCATATATTTT. Protein: CASSLTGNTIYF.

This sequence joins TRBV28 and TRBJ2-7; the D is unclear. CDR3 length: 14 amino acids. Germline V gives CDR1 MDHEN, CDR2 SYDVKM. V dropped 1 base and J dropped 6 bases, with 13 bases sitting between them. The CDR3 bases are TGTGCCAGCAGTTTATATACCCAAGGTAGCGAGCAGTACTTC. Amino acid sequence: CASSLYTQGSEQYF.

The DNA for the CDR3 is TGTGCCAGCAGTCTCGGCTGGATCTCCTACGAGCAGTACTTC. Translating it yields CASSLGWISYEQYF. This rearrangement joins TRBV7-2 to TRBJ2-7; D is ambiguous. Trimming stripped 6 bases from V and 0 bases from J, with 12 bases between. The CDR3 is made up of 14 amino acids. Germline V gene sequence: CDR1 SGHTA, CDR2 FQGNSA. The whole variable domain, filled in from reference TRBV7-2 and TRBJ2-7, reads GAGVSQSPSNKVTEKGKDVELRCDPISGHTALYWYRQSLGQGLEFLIYFQGNSAPDKSGLPSDRFSAERTGGSVSTLTIQRTQQEDSAVYLCASSLGWISYEQYFGPGTRLTVT.

In its sample, this clone was seen once. The CDR3 loop is CASSERAGFTGELFF. The DNA of the CDR3 is TGTGCCAGCAGTGAAAGGGCAGGGTTCACCGGGGAGCTGTTTTTT. The chain combines TRBV2 with TRBJ2-2, with D perhaps matching TRBD1 (5 bases). CDR3 length equals 15 residues. Trimming shortened V by 2 bases and J by 4 bases, and 11 bases separated the two germline ends. CDR1 is SNHLY, CDR2 FYNNEI, per germline.

The chain has TRBV6-1 and TRBJ1-6, with 8 bases fitting TRBD1. Germline CDR1 MNHNS, CDR2 SASEGT. The junction had 15 bases not matched to a gene; V was cut back by 6 bases and J by 8 bases. The CDR3 is 17 amino acids. CDR3 coding DNA: TGTGCCAGCAGAGAAACTGGGGCAGGGGGCGCGTATTCACCCCTCCACTTT. It translates to CASRETGAGGAYSPLHF.

V and J are TRBV9 and TRBJ2-2, with D tentatively TRBD1 (5 bases). CDR1 SGDLS and CDR2 YYNGEE come from the germline V gene. The CDR3 is 14 residues long. With 4 bases removed from V and 3 bases from J, the gap between germline ends came to 10 bases. For the CDR3, the DNA is TGTGCCAGCAGCCTAGGGGTCCACACCGGGGAGCTGTTTTTT. It specifies CASSLGVHTGELFF.